The 27 T cell receptor beta chains presented below share a single source sample, sequenced in a study of T cell responses to AZD1222 COVID-19 vaccine. Profiling relied on immunoSEQ multiplex PCR, and the TCRdb table lists in-frame clones only, not all of them. The data show fewer than 120,000 clones, 85% to 95% seen once. Sequencing was performed on peripheral blood, taken on day 0 of AZD1222 vaccination. These receptors were taken from an adult in good health.

This clone was picked up one time. This chain uses TRBV30 with TRBJ1-3; possible D gene TRBD1, 5 bases. Trimming removed 4 bases from V and 4 bases from J, with 17 bases in between. The germline V gene has CDR1 GTSNPN and CDR2 SVGIG (reference sequence). This CDR3 has 15 amino acids. CDR3 DNA sequence: TGTGCCTGGAATGCGCAGGGAACGGGAGGAAACACCATATATTTT. It yields the protein CAWNAQGTGGNTIYF.

As regards this clone: One end of the junction fails to match germline, which may point to a read error. The chain joins TRBV10-2 to TRBJ2-7; D may be TRBD2 (6 bases). The germline V gene encodes CDR1 WSHSY and CDR2 SAAADI. There are 13 residues in the CDR3. CDR3 residues: CASNEGTAREQYF. The CDR3 DNA reads TGCGCCAGCAATGAGGGGACTGCTAGGGAGCAGTACTTC.

A note on this clone: The sample holds other DNA sequences that translate to the same CDR3. The V and J genes are TRBV4-1 and TRBJ2-2; D is unresolved. Trimming removed 0 bases at V and 5 bases at J, with 4 bases between. Looked up from germline, CDR1 is MGHRA and CDR2 is YSYEKL. The CDR3 is 13 amino acids. CDR3 nucleotides: TGCGCCAGCAGCCAAGAAAGGACCGGGGAGCTGTTTTTT. It is translated as CASSQERTGELFF.

This clone was seen only a few times. This sequence joins TRBV12-2 and TRBJ2-1; the DNA was not used to check the table's D call, TRBD2. TRBV12-2 is termed a pseudogene. The length of the CDR3 is 15 residues. The CDR3 DNA follows: TGTGCAAGTCGCTTAGCGGGGGGGCGCGGCAATGAGCAGTTCTTC. It encodes CASRLAGGRGNEQFF.

The rearrangement joins TRBV21-1 to TRBJ2-1; the DNA was not compared with TRBD2, the D call given in the table. TRBV21-1 is a known pseudogene. The CDR3 is 19 residues long. The CDR3 coding sequence is TGTGCCAGCAGCAAAGGCCTACTCCTTCCAGCGGGGATAAACAATGAGCAGTTCTTC. Amino acids: CASSKGLLLPAGINNEQFF.

In DNA, the CDR3 is TGTGCCAGCAGCTTAGAAAACACTGAAGCTTTCTTT. It yields the protein CASSLENTEAFF. The rearrangement joins TRBV11-3 to TRBJ1-1; D is unclear. Germline-derived CDR1 and CDR2 are SGHNT and YENEEA. This CDR3 comprises 12 residues. The V and J ends lost 0 bases and 2 bases respectively, with 1 base between them.

The chain has TRBV6-1 and TRBJ1-2; D is unclear. CDR1 is MNHNS and CDR2 is SASEGT in the germline V gene. The V end lost 4 bases, the J end lost 5 bases, and 20 bases lay between the germline ends. This CDR3 comprises 16 residues. CDR3 sequence (DNA): TGTGCCAGCAGTGGCGGGGTAACGACCAGAATTTATGGCTACACCTTC. It encodes CASSGGVTTRIYGYTF.

This clone has only one observation. The gene calls are TRBV19 and TRBJ1-1, with D unclear. This CDR3 region has 12 residues. V gave up 1 base and J gave up 3 bases, with 3 bases separating them. Germline CDR1 reads LNHDA; CDR2 reads SQIVND (reference sequence). CDR3 residues: CASSIADTEAFF. As DNA, the CDR3 is TGTGCCAGTAGTATAGCTGACACTGAAGCTTTCTTT. Using reference TRBV19 and TRBJ1-1 for the parts outside the CDR3, the full variable domain is DGGITQSPKYLFRKEGQNVTLSCEQNLNHDAMYWYRQDPGQGLRLIYYSQIVNDFQKGDIAEGYSVSREKKESFPLTVTSAQKNPTAFYLCASSIADTEAFFGQGTRLTVV.

This sequence joins TRBV11-3 and TRBJ1-1, with D possibly TRBD1 on 5 matching bases. Per the germline V gene, CDR1 is SGHNT and CDR2 is YENEEA. V lost 7 bases to trimming and J lost 4 bases, with 10 bases between them. The CDR3 covers 12 residues. The chain's CDR3 is CASNAGGTEAFF. CDR3 bases: TGTGCCAGCAACGCGGGGGGCACTGAAGCTTTCTTT.

This chain links TRBV4-1 with TRBJ2-1; D not resolved. Trimming removed 1 base at V and 9 bases at J, with 4 bases between. Germline loops: CDR1 MGHRA, CDR2 YSYEKL. CDR3 length: 11 amino acids. CDR3 region: CASSQGGEQFF. CDR3 bases: TGCGCCAGCAGCCAAGGAGGTGAGCAGTTCTTC.

The chain couples TRBV6-5 to TRBJ1-3; TRBD1 aligns across 10 bases. The germline gives CDR1 MNHEY, CDR2 SVGAGI. The CDR3 totals 15 residues. J lost 4 bases, V lost 5 bases, and 5 bases had no gene match. CDR3 coding DNA: TGTGCCAGCAGTCGACAGGGGGCGAGAGGAAACACCATATATTTT. It specifies CASSRQGARGNTIYF.

The rearrangement links TRBV5-1 to TRBJ1-4; D is perhaps TRBD1 (5 bases). The CDR3 extends over 15 amino acids. Trimming removed 4 bases from V and 6 bases from J, with 16 bases in between. Germline loops: CDR1 SGHRS, CDR2 YFSETQ. DNA of the CDR3: TGCGCCAGCAGCCTCGGGACTAGGGGTGATGAAAAACTGTTTTTT. This encodes CASSLGTRGDEKLFF.

The J gene is TRBJ2-3, the V gene TRBV27; 11 bases fit TRBD1. This CDR3 contains 15 residues. V was pared by 5 bases and J by 6 bases, with 7 bases of the junction left unmatched. Looked up from germline, CDR1 is MNHEY and CDR2 is SMNVEV (reference sequence). CDR3 bases: TGTGCCAGCAGTACCGAGGGACAGGGGGACGATACGCAGTATTTT. It specifies CASSTEGQGDDTQYF.

This chain joins TRBV6-5 and TRBJ1-6; D gene unclear. This CDR3 has 15 amino acids. CDR1 is MNHEY, CDR2 SVGAGI, per germline. Trimming removed 2 bases from V and 7 bases from J, with 12 bases in between. CDR3 in amino acids: CASSYTGSTNSPLHF. The CDR3 DNA sequence: TGTGCCAGCAGTTACACGGGGAGTACCAATTCACCCCTCCACTTT.

The chain uses TRBV28 and TRBJ1-4; D is perhaps TRBD1 (5 bases). The CDR3 is 15 residues long. From germline, CDR1 is MDHEN and CDR2 SYDVKM. The V gene lost 6 bases and the J gene lost 5 bases, with 16 bases spanning the gap. The CDR3: CASSPSSGGNEKLFF. The DNA of the CDR3 is TGTGCCAGCAGCCCCTCCTCCGGGGGGAATGAAAAACTGTTTTTT.

This sequence joins TRBV7-9 and TRBJ2-5, with 9 positions matching TRBD1. V trimming: 5 bases; J trimming: 6 bases; junction bases outside the gene matches: 10. This CDR3 spans 15 amino acids. Germline V gives CDR1 SEHNR, CDR2 FQNEAQ (reference sequence). CDR3: CASSDTTGGGQTQYF. The CDR3 DNA reads as TGTGCCAGCAGCGATACTACAGGGGGCGGCCAGACCCAGTACTTC.

This clone was observed a handful of times. J is TRBJ2-7 and V is TRBV19; a possible D gene is TRBD2 (5 bases). Trimming shortened V by 9 bases and J by 5 bases, and 17 bases separated the two germline ends. Germline-derived CDR1 and CDR2 are LNHDA and SQIVND (reference sequence). The CDR3 sequence is 13 residues long. The CDR3 protein is CASQRTRGHEQYF. The DNA of the CDR3 is TGTGCCAGCCAAAGGACCCGAGGGCACGAGCAGTACTTC.

The chain joins TRBV30 to TRBJ1-1, with a possible D match to TRBD1 (6 bases). Germline V CDR1 and CDR2: GTSNPN, SVGIG (reference sequence). Trimming took 0 bases from V and 1 from J, leaving 9 bases between them. The CDR3 loop spans 14 amino acids. The CDR3 DNA reads TGTGCCTGGAGTGTATGGGGGGCGAACACTGAAGCTTTCTTT. Its translation: CAWSVWGANTEAFF.

This rearrangement joins TRBV28 to TRBJ1-3; D perhaps matches TRBD1 (6 bases). The germline V and J ends were trimmed by 7 bases and 0 bases, with 10 bases remaining between them. CDR3 length: 14 amino acids. Germline V gene lookup returns CDR1 MDHEN and CDR2 SYDVKM. The CDR3 sequence is CASKGGNSGNTIYF. In DNA, the CDR3 is TGTGCCAGCAAGGGGGGGAACTCTGGAAACACCATATATTTT.

In this sample, this clone turned up a few times. The chain recombines TRBV5-1 with TRBJ2-2; D unresolved. Germline-derived CDR1 and CDR2 are SGHRS and YFSETQ. V was pared by 0 bases and J by 7 bases, with 7 bases between. The CDR3 is 13 residues long. Here the CDR3 DNA reads TGCGCCAGCAGCTTGGTTTCAGGCGGGGAGCTGTTTTTT. The encoded protein is CASSLVSGGELFF. Full variable domain (outside the CDR3, taken from reference TRBV5-1 and TRBJ2-2): KAGVTQTPRYLIKTRGQQVTLSCSPISGHRSVSWYQQTPGQGLQFLFEYFSETQRNKGNFPGRFSGRQFSNSRSEMNVSTLELGDSALYLCASSLVSGGELFFGEGSRLTVL.

J is TRBJ1-3 and V is TRBV10-1; D unresolved. Trimming shortened V by 0 bases and J by 6 bases, and 6 bases separated the two germline ends. Germline CDR1 WNHNN, CDR2 SYGVQD (reference sequence). This CDR3 is built from 13 residues. The CDR3 loop reads CASSESSKNTIYF. The DNA of the CDR3 is TGCGCCAGCAGTGAGTCTTCCAAAAACACCATATATTTT.

CDR3 loop: CASSYSYGRTYEQYF. CDR3 coding DNA: TGTGCCAGCAGTTACTCGTACGGGAGAACCTACGAGCAGTACTTC. J is TRBJ2-7 and V is TRBV6-5; D is possibly TRBD2 (6 bases). The CDR3 consists of 15 residues. V was shortened by 0 bases and J by 2 bases, with 11 bases between the two germline ends. Germline CDR1 and CDR2: MNHEY and SVGAGI.

V gene TRBV27 combines with J gene TRBJ2-7; D is ambiguous. Per the germline V gene, CDR1 is MNHEY and CDR2 is SMNVEV (reference sequence). The ends were cut back, 8 bases at V and 6 bases at J, with 8 bases in the middle. This CDR3 is 10 amino acids long. The CDR3 loop is CASPSGEQYF. CDR3 DNA: TGTGCCAGCCCCTCGGGCGAGCAGTACTTC.

This clone was seen a handful of times. The chain links TRBV19 to TRBJ2-3; a weak D match, TRBD1 (6 bases). Germline V lookup: CDR1 LNHDA, CDR2 SQIVND (reference sequence). CDR3 length equals 15 residues. V shed 3 bases and J shed 1 base, with 11 bases lying between them. CDR3 residues: CASSMGDTRTDTQYF. CDR3 DNA: TGTGCCAGTAGTATGGGGGACACACGCACAGATACGCAGTATTTT.

This chain joins TRBV6-1 and TRBJ1-5, with D perhaps TRBD1 (5 bases). Germline V gene lookup returns CDR1 MNHNS and CDR2 SASEGT. This CDR3 is 16 amino acids long. Trimming left V 2 bases short and J 1 base short, with 12 bases between. The CDR3 DNA is TGTGCCAGCAGTGAATCGCAGAGGGGAAGCAATCAGCCCCAGCATTTT. This translates into CASSESQRGSNQPQHF.

J is TRBJ2-5 and V is TRBV18; no clear D. This CDR3 has 12 amino acids. Between the trimmed V and J ends, which lost 0 bases and 1 base, there was a span of 0 bases. Germline V gene sequence: CDR1 KGHSH, CDR2 LQKENI. The CDR3 protein is CASSPPQETQYF. CDR3 bases: TGTGCCAGCTCACCACCCCAAGAGACCCAGTACTTC.

The chain carries TRBV5-5 and TRBJ1-5; the D gene is possibly TRBD1 (5 bases). In germline, CDR1 is SGHKS, CDR2 YYEKEE (reference sequence). Trimming pared 1 base from V and 5 bases from J, leaving 7 bases between. The CDR3 loop spans 13 amino acids. The CDR3 loop is CASSLQGHQPQHF. CDR3 nucleotide sequence: TGTGCCAGCAGCTTGCAGGGCCATCAGCCCCAGCATTTT.